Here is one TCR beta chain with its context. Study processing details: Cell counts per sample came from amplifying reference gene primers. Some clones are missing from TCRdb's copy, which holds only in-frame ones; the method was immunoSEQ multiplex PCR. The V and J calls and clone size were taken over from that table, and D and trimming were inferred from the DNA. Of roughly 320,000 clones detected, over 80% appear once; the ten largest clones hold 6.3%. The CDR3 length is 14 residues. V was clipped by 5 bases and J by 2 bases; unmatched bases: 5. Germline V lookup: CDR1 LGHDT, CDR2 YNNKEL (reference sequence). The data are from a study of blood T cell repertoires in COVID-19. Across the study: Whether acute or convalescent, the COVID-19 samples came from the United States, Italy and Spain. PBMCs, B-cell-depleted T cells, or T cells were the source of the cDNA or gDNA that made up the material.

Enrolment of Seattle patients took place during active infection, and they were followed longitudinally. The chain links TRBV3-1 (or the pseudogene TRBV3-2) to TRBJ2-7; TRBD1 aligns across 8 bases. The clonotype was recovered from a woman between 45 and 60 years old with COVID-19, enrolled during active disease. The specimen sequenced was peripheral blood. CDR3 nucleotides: TGTGCCAGCAGCTCAACACAGGGGGCCTACGAGCAGTACTTC. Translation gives CASSSTQGAYEQYF.